The T cell receptor (beta chain) described here comes from a study of blood T cell repertoires in COVID-19. Measured with immunoSEQ multiplex PCR; TCRdb has only the in-frame clones, and not every one. The repertoire holds 130,000 to 150,000 clones, with 88% as singletons. CDR1 is LGHDT, CDR2 YNNKEL, per germline (reference sequence). The CDR3 has 14 residues. V was pared by 6 bases and J by 0 bases, with 12 bases between. The sequence was obtained from a human donor in a cohort sampled during active COVID-19. The chain uses TRBV3-1 (or the pseudogene TRBV3-2) and TRBJ2-7, with D perhaps matching TRBD1 (5 bases). Sequenced sample: peripheral blood. The CDR3, as DNA: TGTGCCAGCAGTTGGACACCTACCTCCTACGAGCAGTACTTC. Encoded protein: CASSWTPTSYEQYF.